This TCR beta chain comes out of a study of T-cell reconstitution after alpha-beta-depleted transplantation in children. This CDR3 is built from 13 residues. V was shortened by 1 base and J by 2 bases, with 6 bases between the two germline ends. Germline V gene lookup returns CDR1 SGHRS and CDR2 YFSETQ. Unique molecular identifiers were used to barcode this TCRbeta library. TCRdb recomputed calls from the PCR reads with MiXCR, one row per CDR3 protein. The sample yields roughly 200,000 distinct CDR3 sequences, under 8.5% seen once. General study findings and limits: It was newly produced T cells that mostly accounted for T-cell counts and diversity one year after transplant. TCRbeta diversity was high at day 60 in some patients (a result of surviving recipient T cells and thymic progenitors).

As concerns this clonotype: Its antigen is undetermined.

This clonotype was obtained from a male patient between 2 and 10 years old who had a stem cell transplant for acute myeloid leukemia, so the T cells may come from the graft donor. V is TRBV5-1 and J is TRBJ1-1, with D unclear. The starting material was PBMCs, mostly from graft donor cells, obtained 360 days after TCRalphabeta/CD19-depleted stem cell transplant. CDR3 sequence reads: CASSLSENTEAFF. The CDR3 DNA sequence: TGCGCCAGCAGCTTGAGTGAAAACACTGAAGCTTTCTTT.